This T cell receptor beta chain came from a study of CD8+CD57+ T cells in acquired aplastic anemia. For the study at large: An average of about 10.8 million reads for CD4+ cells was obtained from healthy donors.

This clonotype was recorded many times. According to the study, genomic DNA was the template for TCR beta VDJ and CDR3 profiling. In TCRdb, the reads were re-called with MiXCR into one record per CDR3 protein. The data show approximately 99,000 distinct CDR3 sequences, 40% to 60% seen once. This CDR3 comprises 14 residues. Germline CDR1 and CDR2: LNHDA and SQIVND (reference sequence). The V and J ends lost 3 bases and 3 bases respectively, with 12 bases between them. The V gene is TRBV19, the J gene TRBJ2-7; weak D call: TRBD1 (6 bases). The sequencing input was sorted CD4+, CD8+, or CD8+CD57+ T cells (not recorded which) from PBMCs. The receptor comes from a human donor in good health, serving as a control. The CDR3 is CASSIGTRYYEQYF. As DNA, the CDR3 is TGTGCCAGTAGTATCGGGACACGGTACTACGAGCAGTACTTC.